This T cell receptor (beta chain) is from a study of blood T cell repertoires in COVID-19. Looking at the study overall: The study drew acute and convalescent COVID-19 samples from the United States, Italy and Spain. PBMCs, B-cell-depleted T cells, or T cells were the source of the cDNA or gDNA that made up the material.

Per the study methods: How many nucleated cells were present was estimated from reference gene primer amplification. Generated by immunoSEQ multiplex PCR, the TCRdb table keeps only in-frame clones and is missing some. The V and J calls and clone size come from that table; D and trimming were worked out from the DNA. The sample lists approximately 250,000 clones, roughly 88% seen once, with about 2.5% in the top ten. Categorization into cohorts depended on clinical history that participants reported. In germline, CDR1 is GTSNPN, CDR2 SVGIG (reference sequence). The CDR3 covers 15 residues. Trimming cost V 2 bases and J 2 bases; bases outside gene matches: 4.

V usage is TRBV30 and J usage is TRBJ1-1; TRBD1 matches 11 bases. The sample comprised PBMCs or T cells enriched from blood (not recorded which). The TCR sequence derives from a woman aged 40 to 50 with acute COVID-19. CDR3 DNA sequence: TGTGCCTGGAGTTTACGGACAGGGGGCAACACTGAAGCTTTCTTT. Residues: CAWSLRTGGNTEAFF. Variable domain in full (rest from reference TRBV30 and TRBJ1-1): SQTIHQWPATLVQPVGSPLSLECTVEGTSNPNLYWYRQAAGRGLQLLFYSVGIGQISSEVPQNLSASRPQDRQFILSSKKLLLSDSGFYLCAWSLRTGGNTEAFFGQGTRLTVV.